The 26 T cell receptor beta chains presented below share a single source sample, sequenced in a study of early T cells in non-severe SARS-CoV-2 infection. From the 5' RACE reads, TCRdb called clonotypes with MiXCR, one entry per CDR3 protein. Of tens of thousands of distinct CDR3 sequences listed, about 15% were seen once; the top ten hold over 6.5%. The sample consisted of whole blood. The receptors were gathered from an adult who was a healthcare worker with PCR-confirmed SARS-CoV-2 infection or an uninfected control (not recorded which).

This clonotype was recorded at least ten times. The rearrangement uses TRBV5-1 and TRBJ1-4; no definite D call. The V end was cut by 1 base, the J end by 8 bases, with 12 bases between. Germline loops: CDR1 SGHRS, CDR2 YFSETQ. CDR3 length: 14 residues. CDR3 residues: CASSLSRAGEKLFF. In DNA, the CDR3 is TGCGCCAGCAGCTTGTCACGGGCGGGGGAAAAACTGTTTTTT.

The chain couples TRBV5-1 to TRBJ2-2, with 15 bases aligning to TRBD2. There are 16 residues in the CDR3. The trim removed 5 bases at V and 4 bases at J, leaving 3 bases unmatched. The germline gives CDR1 SGHRS, CDR2 YFSETQ. The CDR3 bases are TGCGCCAGCAGACGGGGACTAGCGGGAGGCACCGGGGAGCTGTTTTTT. Translated: CASRRGLAGGTGELFF.

This clonotype came up a few times. The rearrangement uses TRBV12-3 or TRBV12-4 and TRBJ2-1; no clear D. The CDR3 covers 13 residues. Trimming shortened V by 6 bases and J by 6 bases, and 12 bases separated the two germline ends. CDR3 in DNA: TGTGCCAGCAGCCTCTCGGCGGTCAATGAGCAGTTCTTC. Translation gives CASSLSAVNEQFF.

This clonotype was seen ten or more times. DNA for the CDR3: TGTGCCAGCAGTTCGACTCCCATCACCTATAATTCACCCCTCCACTTT. It is translated as CASSSTPITYNSPLHF. The gene calls are TRBV28 and TRBJ1-6; no definite D call. V was trimmed by 4 bases and J by 2 bases, leaving 12 bases between them. Germline loops: CDR1 MDHEN, CDR2 SYDVKM. The CDR3 runs 16 residues.

The J gene is TRBJ1-4, the V gene TRBV9, with TRBD1 identical over 9 bases. Germline V gene lookup returns CDR1 SGDLS and CDR2 YYNGEE. V shed 3 bases and J 8 bases; nucleotides not matched to a gene: 5. The CDR3 extends over 14 amino acids. The CDR3 region is CASSDGTGNEKLFF. The CDR3 DNA sequence: TGTGCCAGCAGCGATGGGACAGGGAACGAAAAACTGTTTTTT.

This clonotype was counted a few times. CDR3 region: CASSGGLDTQYF. In DNA form, the CDR3 reads TGTGCCAGCAGCGGAGGGCTGGATACGCAGTATTTT. This chain connects TRBV4-2 to TRBJ2-3, with D maybe TRBD2 (6 bases). This CDR3 contains 12 residues. The germline CDR1 and CDR2 sequences are LGHNA and YNFKEQ. The V end lost 5 bases, the J end lost 6 bases, and 9 bases lay between the germline ends.

This clonotype was found a few times. The gene calls are TRBV7-3 and TRBJ2-7; D assignment may be TRBD1 or TRBD2 (5 bases each). This CDR3 region has 14 residues. With 5 bases removed from V and 0 bases from J, the gap between germline ends came to 11 bases. Per germline, CDR1 SGHTA and CDR2 FQGTGA. The CDR3 protein is CASSVTGTSYEQYF. As DNA, the CDR3 is TGTGCCAGCAGCGTTACCGGGACCTCCTACGAGCAGTACTTC.

This clonotype was seen at least ten times. The gene calls are TRBV2 and TRBJ2-7; D not certain. Trimming stripped 2 bases from V and 4 bases from J, with 9 bases between. CDR3 length: 13 amino acids. Germline assignment: CDR1 SNHLY and CDR2 FYNNEI. The CDR3 coding sequence is TGTGCCAGCAGTGAAAAGTCTTTTTACGAGCAGTACTTC. Its protein is CASSEKSFYEQYF. The full variable domain, completed using reference TRBV2 and TRBJ2-7, is EPEVTQTPSHQVTQMGQEVILRCVPISNHLYFYWYRQILGQKVEFLVSFYNNEISEKSEIFDDQFSVERPDGSNFTLKIRSTKLEDSAMYFCASSEKSFYEQYFGPGTRLTVT.

This clonotype came up a few times. The gene calls are TRBV12-3 or TRBV12-4 and TRBJ1-4, with TRBD1 matching 10 bases. V shed 4 bases and J 6 bases; nucleotides not matched to a gene: 14. The CDR3 length is 18 residues. The CDR3 protein is CASSSSGTGATGDEKLFF. CDR3 nucleotides: TGTGCCAGCAGTTCCTCCGGGACAGGGGCCACCGGGGATGAAAAACTGTTTTTT.

This clonotype was seen a few times. The chain recombines TRBV12-3 or TRBV12-4 with TRBJ2-1; TRBD2 agrees at 9 bases. The CDR3 runs 18 residues. The V and J ends lost 5 bases and 6 bases, in that order; junction bases with no gene match: 17. The CDR3 DNA reads TGTGCCAGCAGTCCCCTCGGCGGGCTAGCGGGAAAGGGCAATGAGCAGTTCTTC. Amino acids: CASSPLGGLAGKGNEQFF.

CDR3 nucleotides: TGTGCCAGCACTTGGGAGAGAAGTTACAATGAGCAGTTCTTC. Encoded protein: CASTWERSYNEQFF. This sequence joins TRBV6-1 and TRBJ2-1; D might be TRBD2 (5 bases). The CDR3 consists of 14 residues. V gave up 7 bases and J gave up 4 bases, with 14 bases separating them. Germline CDR1 MNHNS, CDR2 SASEGT.

V gene TRBV6-6 combines with J gene TRBJ2-7, with 13 bases lining up with TRBD2. The CDR3 sequence is 17 residues long. Trimming took 2 bases from V and 4 from J; bases not matched to a gene: 8. CDR1 is MNHNY, CDR2 SVGAGI, per germline (reference sequence). The CDR3: CASSYGLAGESWYEQYF. CDR3 in DNA: TGTGCCAGCAGTTACGGACTAGCGGGAGAAAGTTGGTACGAGCAGTACTTC.

This clonotype was picked up many times. The chain is built from TRBV7-8 and TRBJ1-1; perhaps TRBD1 as D (5 bases). Germline V lookup: CDR1 SGHVS, CDR2 FQNEAQ. This CDR3 is built from 13 residues. Trimming shortened V by 6 bases and J by 6 bases, and 14 bases separated the two germline ends. The CDR3 region is CASSITGRAEAFF. CDR3 bases: TGTGCCAGCAGTATTACGGGGCGCGCTGAAGCTTTCTTT.

At least ten counts were recorded for this clonotype. This chain joins TRBV27 and TRBJ2-7; D is unresolved. Germline V lookup: CDR1 MNHEY, CDR2 SMNVEV (reference sequence). The CDR3 is made up of 14 amino acids. Trimming cost V 5 bases and J 4 bases, with 15 bases left between them. This CDR3 reads CASSAELRSYEQYF. The CDR3 region has the DNA TGTGCCAGCAGTGCAGAGTTACGATCTTACGAGCAGTACTTC.

This clonotype has more than one count but fewer than ten. The chain joins TRBV12-3 or TRBV12-4 to TRBJ2-5, with 10 bases matching TRBD2. The CDR3 consists of 15 residues. V gave up 3 bases and J gave up 5 bases; unmatched junction bases: 6. The CDR3 nucleotides are TGTGCCAGCAGTTTCGCTAGCGGGAGACAGGAGACCCAGTACTTC. Protein product: CASSFASGRQETQYF.

This chain connects TRBV7-9 to TRBJ2-1; 8 bases map to TRBD2. After removal of 7 bases from V and 7 bases from J, the junction contained 12 bases not matched to a gene. The germline V gene has CDR1 SEHNR and CDR2 FQNEAQ (reference sequence). This CDR3 spans 15 amino acids. Here the CDR3 DNA reads TGTGCCAGCAAGGATCCCGGGAGGGGTGTAAATGAGCAGTTCTTC. The encoded protein is CASKDPGRGVNEQFF.

This clonotype was found a few times. The chain is built from TRBV5-1 and TRBJ1-1, with unresolved D. In germline, CDR1 is SGHRS, CDR2 YFSETQ. This CDR3 has 13 amino acids. Trimming took off 7 bases at V and 1 base at J, with 11 bases between the two ends. In nucleotides, the CDR3 is TGCGCCAGCGCGGAGGGTGGGAACACTGAAGCTTTCTTT. Protein product: CASAEGGNTEAFF.

The chain has TRBV5-1 and TRBJ1-1; 8 bases line up with TRBD1. J lost 5 bases, V lost 1 base, and 4 bases had no gene match. Germline lookup yields CDR1 SGHRS and CDR2 YFSETQ. The CDR3 loop spans 14 amino acids. In nucleotides, the CDR3 is TGCGCCAGCAGCTTGTCAGGGGGCAGTACTGAAGCTTTCTTT. Its translation: CASSLSGGSTEAFF.

This clonotype was counted between two and nine times. The chain is built from TRBV4-1 and TRBJ2-1, with D unclear. The CDR3 runs 13 residues. V was cut by 7 bases and J by 3 bases, with 10 bases left in between. Germline V gene lookup returns CDR1 MGHRA and CDR2 YSYEKL. The CDR3 is CASKGVNYNEQFF. The CDR3 bases are TGCGCCAGCAAGGGCGTCAACTACAATGAGCAGTTCTTC.

The chain is built from TRBV2 and TRBJ2-7; maybe TRBD1 (6 bases). The CDR3 has 12 amino acids. Trimming cost V 10 bases and J 3 bases, with 13 bases left between them. The germline V gene encodes CDR1 SNHLY and CDR2 FYNNEI. In DNA form, the CDR3 reads TGTGCCACCCGGACAGCAAGCTACGAGCAGTACTTC. This codes for CATRTASYEQYF.

This clonotype showed up many times. CDR3: CASSQYLNYEQYF. CDR3 nucleotide sequence: TGTGCCAGCAGCCAGTATTTGAACTACGAGCAGTACTTC. The chain employs TRBV4-2 and TRBJ2-7, with D uncertain. Germline loops: CDR1 LGHNA, CDR2 YNFKEQ. This CDR3 spans 13 amino acids. Trimming shortened V by 3 bases and J by 3 bases, and 9 bases separated the two germline ends.

This rearrangement joins TRBV10-2 to TRBJ2-1; D gene ambiguous. Germline loops: CDR1 WSHSY, CDR2 SAAADI. With 2 bases removed from V and 6 bases from J, the gap between germline ends came to 8 bases. CDR3 size: 13 residues. The CDR3 region is CASSEGSINEQFF. CDR3 in DNA: TGCGCCAGCAGTGAGGGTAGCATCAATGAGCAGTTCTTC.

Ten or more counts support this clonotype. V is TRBV6-6 and J is TRBJ2-5; 9 bases are shared with TRBD2. The trim removed 2 bases at V and 4 bases at J, leaving 11 bases unmatched. There are 17 residues in the CDR3. Germline V gives CDR1 MNHNY, CDR2 SVGAGI (reference sequence). CDR3 nucleotides: TGTGCCAGCAGTTACCCTCGCGCGGGAGGGCCGCCAGAGACCCAGTACTTC. It is translated as CASSYPRAGGPPETQYF.

This clonotype was observed a handful of times. The chain carries TRBV6-5 and TRBJ2-1, with D unclear. Germline V gene data show CDR1 as MNHEY and CDR2 as SVGAGI. This CDR3 spans 11 amino acids. The V and J ends lost 7 bases and 6 bases respectively, with 7 bases between them. CDR3 loop: CASTAGNEQFF. The DNA for the CDR3 is TGTGCCAGCACCGCAGGCAATGAGCAGTTCTTC.

V is TRBV6-5 and J is TRBJ2-1; TRBD1 aligns across 7 bases. CDR3 size: 13 residues. Germline trimming cut 6 bases from V and 5 bases from J; bases unmatched to any gene: 4. Per the germline V gene, CDR1 is MNHEY and CDR2 is SVGAGI. CDR3 amino acids: CASSLTGNNEQFF. The CDR3 DNA reads TGTGCCAGCAGCTTGACAGGGAACAATGAGCAGTTCTTC.

There are many counts of this clonotype. The chain combines TRBV24-1 with TRBJ2-1; maybe TRBD2 (5 bases). The CDR3 covers 16 residues. CDR1 is KGHDR and CDR2 is SFDVKD in the germline V gene. V lost 3 bases, J lost 9 bases, and 20 bases lay in between. CDR3 protein: CATSDPAGEGRGEQFF. The CDR3, as DNA: TGTGCCACCAGTGATCCCGCAGGCGAGGGCCGCGGTGAGCAGTTCTTC.